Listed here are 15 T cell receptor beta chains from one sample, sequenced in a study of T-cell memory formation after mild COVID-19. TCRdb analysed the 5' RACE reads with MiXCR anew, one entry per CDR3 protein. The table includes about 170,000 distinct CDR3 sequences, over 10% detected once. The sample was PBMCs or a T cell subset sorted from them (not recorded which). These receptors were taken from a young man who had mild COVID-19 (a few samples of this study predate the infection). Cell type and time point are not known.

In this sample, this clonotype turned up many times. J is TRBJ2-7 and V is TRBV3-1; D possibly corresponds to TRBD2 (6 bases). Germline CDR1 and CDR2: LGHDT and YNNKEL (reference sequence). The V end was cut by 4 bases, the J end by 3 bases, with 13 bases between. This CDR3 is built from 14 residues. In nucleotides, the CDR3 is TGTGCCAGCAGCCCAGGGACTGGACTCTACGAGCAGTACGTC. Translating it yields CASSPGTGLYEQYV.

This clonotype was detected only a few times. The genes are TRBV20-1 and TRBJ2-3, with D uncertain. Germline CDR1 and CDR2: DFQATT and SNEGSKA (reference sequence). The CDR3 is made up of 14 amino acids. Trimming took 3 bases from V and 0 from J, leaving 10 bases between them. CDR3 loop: CSASGWGSTDTQYF. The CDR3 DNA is TGCAGTGCTAGTGGTTGGGGAAGCACAGATACGCAGTATTTT.

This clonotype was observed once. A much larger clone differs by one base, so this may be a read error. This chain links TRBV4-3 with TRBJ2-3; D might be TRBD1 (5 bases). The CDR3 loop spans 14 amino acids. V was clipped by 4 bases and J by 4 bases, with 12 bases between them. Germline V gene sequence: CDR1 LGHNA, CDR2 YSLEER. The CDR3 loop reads CASSLDSKADTQYF. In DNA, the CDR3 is TGCGCCAGCAGCCTAGACAGCAAAGCAGATACGCAGTATTTT.

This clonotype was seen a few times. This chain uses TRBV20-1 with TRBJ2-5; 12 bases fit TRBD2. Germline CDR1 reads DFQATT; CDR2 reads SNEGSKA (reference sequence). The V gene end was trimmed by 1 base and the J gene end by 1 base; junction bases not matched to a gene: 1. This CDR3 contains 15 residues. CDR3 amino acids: CSARGTSGVQETQYF. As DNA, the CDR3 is TGCAGTGCTAGAGGGACTAGCGGGGTCCAAGAGACCCAGTACTTC.

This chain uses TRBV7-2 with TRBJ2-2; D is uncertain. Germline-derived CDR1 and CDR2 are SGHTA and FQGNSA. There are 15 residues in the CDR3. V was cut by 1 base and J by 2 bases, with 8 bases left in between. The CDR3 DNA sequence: TGTGCCAGCAGCTTAGGACGCCTAAACACCGGGGAGCTGTTTTTT. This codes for CASSLGRLNTGELFF.

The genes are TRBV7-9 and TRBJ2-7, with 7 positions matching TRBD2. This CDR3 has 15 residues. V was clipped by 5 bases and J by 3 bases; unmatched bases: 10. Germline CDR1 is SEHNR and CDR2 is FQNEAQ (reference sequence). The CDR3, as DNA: TGTGCCAGCAGCGATCCCCGGGGGGTGGTCTACGAGCAGTACTTC. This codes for CASSDPRGVVYEQYF.

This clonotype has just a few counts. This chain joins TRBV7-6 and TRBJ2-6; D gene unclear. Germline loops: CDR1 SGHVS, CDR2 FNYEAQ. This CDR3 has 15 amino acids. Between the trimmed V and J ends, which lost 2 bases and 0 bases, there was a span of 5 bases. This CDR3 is CASSLSLSGANVLTF. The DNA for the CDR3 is TGTGCCAGCAGCTTATCCCTCTCTGGGGCCAACGTCCTGACTTTC.

The DNA of the CDR3 is TGTGCCAGCAGCACCCCTATCAGGACTGAAGCTTTCTTT. It is translated as CASSTPIRTEAFF. The rearrangement joins TRBV7-8 to TRBJ1-1, with no clear D. The CDR3 is made up of 13 amino acids. Germline values: CDR1 SGHVS, CDR2 FQNEAQ. Trimming pared 5 bases from V and 5 bases from J, leaving 12 bases between.

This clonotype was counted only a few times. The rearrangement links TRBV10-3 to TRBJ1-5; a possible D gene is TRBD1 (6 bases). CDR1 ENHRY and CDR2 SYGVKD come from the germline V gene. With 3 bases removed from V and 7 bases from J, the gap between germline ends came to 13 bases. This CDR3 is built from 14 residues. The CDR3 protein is CAISDEQGHQPQHF. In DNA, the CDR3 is TGTGCCATCAGTGATGAACAGGGACACCAGCCCCAGCATTTT.

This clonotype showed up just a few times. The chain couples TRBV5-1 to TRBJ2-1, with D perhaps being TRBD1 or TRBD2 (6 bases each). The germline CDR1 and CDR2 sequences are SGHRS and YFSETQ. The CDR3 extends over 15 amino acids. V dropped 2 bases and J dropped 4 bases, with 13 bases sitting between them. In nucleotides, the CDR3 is TGCGCCAGCAGCTTAGGGGGGTACCGATACAATGAGCAGTTCTTC. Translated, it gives CASSLGGYRYNEQFF. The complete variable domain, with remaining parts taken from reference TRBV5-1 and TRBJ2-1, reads KAGVTQTPRYLIKTRGQQVTLSCSPISGHRSVSWYQQTPGQGLQFLFEYFSETQRNKGNFPGRFSGRQFSNSRSEMNVSTLELGDSALYLCASSLGGYRYNEQFFGPGTRLTVL.

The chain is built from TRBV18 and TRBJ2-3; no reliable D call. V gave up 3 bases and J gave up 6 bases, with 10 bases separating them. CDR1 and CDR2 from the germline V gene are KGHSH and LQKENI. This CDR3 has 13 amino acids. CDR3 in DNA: TGTGCCAGCTCACCTGAGTTTGGCGATACGCAGTATTTT. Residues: CASSPEFGDTQYF.

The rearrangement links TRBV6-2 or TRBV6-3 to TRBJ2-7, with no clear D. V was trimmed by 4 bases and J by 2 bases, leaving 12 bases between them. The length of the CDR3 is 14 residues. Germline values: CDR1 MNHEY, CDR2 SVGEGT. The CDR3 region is CASSLAPHTYEQYF. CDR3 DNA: TGTGCCAGCAGTTTGGCCCCTCATACCTACGAGCAGTACTTC.

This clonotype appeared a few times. The CDR3 spells CASRQTGGFADTQYF. The CDR3 region has the DNA TGTGCCAGCAGACAGACAGGGGGATTTGCAGATACGCAGTATTTT. V usage is TRBV6-6 and J usage is TRBJ2-3; TRBD1 matches at 9 bases. The germline V gene encodes CDR1 MNHNY and CDR2 SVGAGI (reference sequence). The CDR3 totals 15 residues. Trimming removed 6 bases from V and 4 bases from J; junction bases left unmatched: 8.

In nucleotides, the CDR3 is TGCAGCGTTGAAGGTACAGGGTGGTCTGAAGCTTTCTTT. Translation: CSVEGTGWSEAFF. The rearrangement links TRBV29-1 to TRBJ1-1; the D gene is possibly TRBD1 (6 bases). Looked up from germline, CDR1 is SQVTM and CDR2 is ANQGSEA. The CDR3 is 13 amino acids. V was shortened by 1 base and J by 6 bases, with 12 bases between the two germline ends.

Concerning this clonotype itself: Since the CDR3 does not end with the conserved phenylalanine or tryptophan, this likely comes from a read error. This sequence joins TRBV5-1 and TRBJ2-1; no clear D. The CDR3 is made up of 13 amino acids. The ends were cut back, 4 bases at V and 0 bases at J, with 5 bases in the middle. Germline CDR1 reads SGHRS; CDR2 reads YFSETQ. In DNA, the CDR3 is TGCGCCAGCAGCCGGCCCTCCTACAATGAGCAGTTCTTA. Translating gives CASSRPSYNEQFL.